The present entry profiles one T cell receptor beta chain with its context. Its recognized antigen is unknown. The cohort was made up of roughly 670 healthy bone marrow donors. Cohort members were all nominally healthy when sampled, although unrecorded immune exposures were likely present. The donor tested CMV seronegative, placing the donor among the 352 seronegative members of the cohort. A peripheral blood sample was collected from each donor, and TCR beta sequencing was performed on peripheral blood mononuclear cells. The Qiagen DNeasy Blood Extraction Kit was used to extract genomic DNA from the blood cell samples. The data stem from a study of cytomegalovirus exposure and HLA in healthy donors (dated by TCRdb to 2015 to 2018). About the full investigation: In an earlier analysis of about 560 of the donors, 276 Gb of sequence data and just under 120 million unique TCR beta sequences from about 179 million T cells were reported. HLA typing included class I and class II loci at four-digit resolution. The study combined high-throughput TCR immunosequencing, statistical association of individual TCRs with disease status, and machine learning to predict cytomegalovirus infection status. A later analysis re-examined previously published TCR beta repertoires from 500 to 700 donors and added high-resolution HLA genotyping to investigate patterns of TCR occurrence. All discovery cohort repertoires had been generated on a single sequencing platform. Among the roughly 390 genotyped donors, 81% belonged to the genetic ancestry cluster associated with self-reported Caucasian donors. The T cell repertoires of 666 subjects were profiled by immunosequencing and related to cytomegalovirus serostatus. In addition to the first cohort of 650 to 750 subjects, a separate validation cohort of some 120 different subjects was used. Approximately 310 gigabases of sequencing data and approximately 80 million unique TCR sequences were included in an early release covering 550 to 800 HLA-typed donors. A later genetic analysis used genome-wide SNP genotypes for about three fifths of the 666 donors, treating that subset as a discovery cohort. Among almost 400 genotyped donors of the cohort, an average of approximately 240,000 unique TCR beta nucleotide sequences were sequenced per donor, about a sixth of them non-productive. Typing coverage varied by locus: roughly 620-630 donors for A, B, C, DRB1 and DQB1; roughly 520 for DQA1; 600 to 610 for DPA1; around 450 for DPB1. Rather than drawing on any new phenotypic data, the later analysis identified candidate immune exposures from TCR beta sequences and the way those sequences occurred across donors. Donor age, sex, ethnicity and CMV serostatus were compiled alongside the repertoire data. An earlier analysis of 587 of the donors used high-throughput TCR beta sequencing to judge whether each TCR beta V gene segment behaved as functional or pseudogenic. The study was designed to test whether signatures of past pathogen exposure could be identified by cataloging public T cell receptors. Roughly 5 DR-DQ haplotypes were handled as single units for association and clustering, since linkage in the cohort was strong.

Overall results and qualifications from the work: In a later analysis, HLA-associated TCR beta chains showed more clonal expansion and lower generation probabilities than non-associated chains that were equally common. A further reported finding was that TCR beta sequences accurately predicted the HLA-A and HLA-B alleles for most subjects in the first cohort. Most TCR sequences were seen in very few donors, while some public TCRs were found in many individuals. The only immune exposure information available for the cohort was CMV serostatus. According to a later genetic analysis, donors in an Asian-associated ancestry cluster had fewer N-insertions in productive TCRs than the approximately 710-donor mean. According to the authors, the approach could potentially be generalized to other disease states and immunological phenotypes. A later analysis reported that several top co-occurrence clusters appeared linked to parvovirus B19, influenza, CMV and Epstein-Barr virus. A later analysis found that TCR association rates varied across HLA loci, with DRB1 alleles showing the most associated TCRs and HLA-C alleles the fewest. The classifier was reported to diagnose cytomegalovirus status with high specificity and sensitivity in both the original and validation cohorts. A later analysis found that most CMV-associated TCR beta chains appeared HLA-restricted, with HLA associations seemingly driven largely by CMV exposure. In vitro tests confirmed that three of the cytomegalovirus-associated TCR beta chains recognize cytomegalovirus antigens. A total of 150 to 200 TCR beta chains were listed by the study as associated with cytomegalovirus. Correlated functional status among segregating V segments might reflect linkage disequilibrium, but an unknown experimental factor could not be ruled out. In an earlier analysis of some 550 of the donors, most TCR beta V segments were observed in productive rearrangements about 87% or about 30% of the time, broadly matching IMGT annotations. Assigning TCR associations to individual alleles was difficult when HLA alleles, especially DR and DQ, strongly co-occurred. Because some donors lacked HLA typing at each locus, the association tests relied only on the typed subset. Some IMGT-functional V segments, including TRBV6-2 and TRBV6-3, could not be distinguished by the 87-base-pair reads and were therefore excluded. The earlier analysis of fewer than 750 of the donors excluded 15 to 20 rarely observed V segments, including chromosome 9 orphons, because counts were too low. Specific HLA alleles were associated with 18,000 or so TCR beta sequences at a false discovery rate of 0.05 in a later analysis. A group of highly shared sequence variants was considered likely to be a technical artifact of the sequencing pipeline. Presence/absence analyses assumed roughly uniform sequencing depth across donors, an assumption that may not hold. In a later genetic analysis, a missense DCLRE1C variant was associated with V-gene and J-gene trimming of TCR beta chains, and the association was replicated in an independent cohort. Only TCR beta chains were sequenced in this cohort, and the absence of alpha or paired-chain data limited detectable features.

CDR1 and CDR2 were assigned from the germline V gene as MDHEN and SYDVKM. For this chain, trimming is 5 bases at the V end and 4 bases at the J end, and the number of junction bases without a gene match is 4. The CDR3, from cysteine to phenylalanine, totals 13 residues. Just the 39-base CDR3 DNA is kept, in frame starting at base 1. Libraries were constructed by the immunoSEQ multiplex PCR assay. The multiplex PCR relied on a mix of 60 forward primers for TCR Vbeta segments and 13 reverse primers for TCR Jbeta segments. The CDR3 region of rearranged TCR beta genes was amplified from genomic DNA by a multiplex PCR assay. The amplified TCR beta libraries were sequenced on the Illumina HiSeq System as 87-base-pair reads. The original methods were these. A later analysis counted 65 million to 90 million unique TCR beta chains across the 640 or so repertoires, and some 11 million of these chains were shared by at least two donors. To remove PCR and sequencing errors, raw reads were error-corrected and collapsed into unique sequences using a nearest-neighbor algorithm that merged closely related sequences. CDR3 sequences were aligned to IMGT reference sequences to assign V, D and J gene segments. For a sequence to be retained, at least a six-nucleotide match to both a V gene segment and a J gene segment was required. A rearrangement was called productive if the CDR3 had no stop codons and remained in frame with V and J, and every other rearrangement was called non-productive. CDR3 was defined according to IMGT convention as the region running from the second conserved V-encoded cysteine to the conserved J-encoded phenylalanine. Sequences without an unambiguous match to a single V gene segment were excluded from the earlier analysis of about 640 of the donors. In an earlier analysis of almost 600 of the donors, a V segment was called functional when productive rearrangements were above 56.7%, and segregating when the standard deviation between donors exceeded 5%. A statistical classification framework was built to diagnose cytomegalovirus status from the catalog of TCR beta chain sequences. In a later analysis, V and J genes were assigned by comparing TCR nucleotide sequences against IMGT/GENE-DB human TR gene sequences. In a later analysis, CDR3 sequences and most-parsimonious VDJ recombination scenarios were assigned using the TCRdist pipeline. In a later analysis, every TCR beta chain was defined by the combination of its CDR3 amino acid sequence and its V-gene family, and reads without a unique V-gene family were dropped. A later analysis removed 592 highly shared, low-generation-probability nucleotide sequences to deal with suspected cross-contamination and a sequencing artifact. A later analysis calculated a clonal expansion index for each public chain from normalized within-repertoire ranks of inferred template counts. Generation probabilities in a later analysis came from a VDJ recombination model fitted to out-of-frame rearrangements, and those results were checked against IGoR. A later analysis scored TCR-TCR, TCR-HLA and TCR-CMV co-occurrence with hypergeometric tests, applying a repertoire-size bias correction to TCR pairs. To estimate false discovery rates, a later analysis permuted the HLA or CMV assignments 20 times. In a later analysis, co-occurring TCRs were grouped with DBSCAN, and TCRdist sequence similarity was added when clustering was performed within HLA-allele-positive subsets. For co-occurrence clustering, repertoires with fewer than 30,000 or more than 120,000 public chains were excluded, along with 5 or 6 repertoires with anomalous nucleotide sharing. In its TCRdb copy, this immuneACCESS table keeps in-frame sequences only and misses some clones. Where compared with another copy, unresolved V genes explain less than half of these, and the others have no known cause. Clone size and the V and J calls come from that table; the DNA yielded D and trimming. The table for this sample shows fewer than 150,000 clones. Roughly 2% of the sample goes to the ten largest clones.

In this chain, TRBV28 is recombined with TRBJ2-7, with 8 bases aligning to TRBD2. The sequenced sample was PBMCs. This TCR was recovered from a woman aged 55-69 years in good health and CMV-seronegative. In nucleotide form, the sequence is TGTGCCAGCAGTCCGGGACTAGTATACGAGCAGTACTTC. Translated, this is CASSPGLVYEQYF.